This TCR beta chain originates from a study of blood T cell repertoires in COVID-19. For the study at large: PBMCs, B-cell-depleted T cells, or T cells were the source of the cDNA or gDNA that made up the material.

The CDR3 consists of 15 residues. V lost 4 bases, J lost 7 bases, and 15 bases lay in between. Germline V lookup: CDR1 SGDLS, CDR2 YYNGEE. Authors' methods: The authors estimated nucleated cell counts from reference gene primer amplification. Using immunoSEQ multiplex PCR, the repertoire was profiled, and TCRdb retains in-frame clones only, with some absent. V and J calls and clone size come straight from that table; D and trimming were deduced from the DNA. Here the sample spans 30,000 to 40,000 clones, approximately 92% being singletons. The gene calls are TRBV9 and TRBJ1-6; the D is unclear. The TCR sequence derives from an elderly woman with acute or convalescent COVID-19. Sequencing input: peripheral blood. The CDR3 bases are TGTGCCAGCAGCCCTAGCATTCGGGTGAATTCACCCCTCCACTTT. Residues: CASSPSIRVNSPLHF.